This T cell receptor (beta chain) was recovered during a study of Graves' ophthalmopathy and Graves' hyperthyroidism. CDR1 is LGHNT and CDR2 is FRNRAP in the germline V gene. The CDR3 is made up of 17 amino acids. The ends lost 2 bases at V and 1 base at J; junction bases unmatched: 9. RNA served as the template for amplifying TCR beta CDR3 regions. The authors performed first-round RT-PCR with HTBI primers and then a second-round multiplex PCR. MiXCR, applied by TCRdb to the multiplex PCR reads, yields one record per CDR3 protein. The data contain hundreds of thousands of distinct CDR3 sequences, over 20% of them singletons. This clonotype was recorded at least ten times.

Specimen: peripheral blood. This chain connects TRBV12-5 to TRBJ1-1; 8 positions match TRBD1. This clonotype originated in a woman in her late teens or twenties with stable Graves' hyperthyroidism. Some clones in this sample may be carry-over from other donors' samples. The DNA for the CDR3 is TGTGCTAGTGGTTTGACCCAGGACAGGGTGACGAACACTGAAGCTTTCTTT. The encoded protein is CASGLTQDRVTNTEAFF.